Shown below are 9 T cell receptor beta chains from a single sample sequenced in a study of cytomegalovirus exposure and HLA in healthy donors. PCR employed 60 Vbeta and 13 Jbeta primers. The repertoire was sequenced with immunoSEQ multiplex PCR; TCRdb's copy has only in-frame clones and lacks some. Among 200,000 to 250,000 clones, less than 85% were seen once, and the ten largest hold 0.6% to 0.65%. Sequencing was carried out using PBMCs. The receptors were sampled from a man aged 18 to 30 in good health and CMV-seronegative.

The rearrangement uses TRBV4-1 and TRBJ2-1; a weak D match, TRBD2 (5 bases). The germline V gene encodes CDR1 MGHRA and CDR2 YSYEKL. CDR3 size: 14 residues. V was pared by 3 bases and J by 2 bases, with 8 bases between. The CDR3 region has the DNA TGCGCCAGCAGCCAGGGGAGTACCTACAATGAGCAGTTCTTC. Translating gives CASSQGSTYNEQFF.

This clone was seen only a few times. This chain joins TRBV5-1 and TRBJ2-2, with unresolved D. Trimming left V 4 bases short and J 6 bases short, with 7 bases between. This CDR3 contains 12 residues. CDR1 and CDR2 from the germline V gene are SGHRS and YFSETQ. DNA of the CDR3: TGCGCCAGCAGCCCGTCCCCCGGGGAGCTGTTTTTT. Protein: CASSPSPGELFF.

This chain uses TRBV6-1 with TRBJ2-7, with a possible D match to TRBD1 (5 bases). The germline V and J ends were trimmed by 4 bases and 5 bases, with 15 bases remaining between them. Germline CDR1 reads MNHNS; CDR2 reads SASEGT. CDR3 length equals 14 residues. The CDR3 is CASSGLGARDEQYF. The CDR3, as DNA: TGTGCCAGCAGTGGCCTTGGGGCGCGCGACGAGCAGTACTTC.

The chain carries TRBV6-1 and TRBJ1-1; possibly TRBD1 for D (6 bases). The CDR3 sequence is 14 residues long. CDR1 is MNHNS, CDR2 SASEGT, per germline. V lost 5 bases to trimming and J lost 5 bases, with 15 bases between them. In DNA, the CDR3 is TGTGCCAGCAGTACCGAACAGAGGGGGACTGAAGCTTTCTTT. Translation: CASSTEQRGTEAFF.

The chain employs TRBV7-9 and TRBJ2-3, with TRBD2 matching 12 bases. CDR1 is SEHNR and CDR2 is FQNEAQ in the germline V gene (reference sequence). This CDR3 spans 15 amino acids. With 7 bases clipped from V and 1 base from J, the junction kept 3 bases outside the gene matches. The chain's CDR3 is CASNRLAGGTDTQYF. The CDR3 coding sequence is TGTGCCAGCAACCGACTAGCGGGAGGCACAGATACGCAGTATTTT.

The rearrangement uses TRBV5-1 and TRBJ1-1; 7 bases match TRBD1. CDR1 is SGHRS, CDR2 YFSETQ, per germline. The CDR3 loop spans 13 amino acids. Losses at the gene ends were 0 bases for V and 11 bases for J; bases not matched to a gene: 7. The CDR3 here is CASSLVAGGWAFF. The DNA of the CDR3 is TGCGCCAGCAGCTTGGTGGCAGGGGGATGGGCTTTCTTT.

The chain combines TRBV5-1 with TRBJ1-1; unclear D gene. Germline CDR1 and CDR2: SGHRS and YFSETQ. The V gene lost 0 bases and the J gene lost 1 base, with 7 bases spanning the gap. The CDR3 length is 14 residues. The CDR3 is CASSLGQANTEAFF. The CDR3 DNA reads TGCGCCAGCAGCTTGGGACAAGCGAACACTGAAGCTTTCTTT. The whole variable domain, filled in from reference TRBV5-1 and TRBJ1-1, reads KAGVTQTPRYLIKTRGQQVTLSCSPISGHRSVSWYQQTPGQGLQFLFEYFSETQRNKGNFPGRFSGRQFSNSRSEMNVSTLELGDSALYLCASSLGQANTEAFFGQGTRLTVV.

The genes are TRBV4-1 and TRBJ2-1; TRBD1 agrees at 11 bases. The CDR3 totals 18 residues. With V trimmed by 3 bases and J by 8 bases, 15 bases remained unmatched. CDR1 MGHRA and CDR2 YSYEKL come from the germline V gene. The CDR3 sequence: CASSHPPGQGVRVDEQFF. The CDR3 DNA is TGCGCCAGCAGCCACCCTCCGGGACAGGGGGTGAGGGTCGATGAGCAGTTCTTC.

The chain links TRBV5-1 to TRBJ2-7; 8 bases map to TRBD1. V gave up 0 bases and J gave up 6 bases; unmatched junction bases: 5. Germline lookup yields CDR1 SGHRS and CDR2 YFSETQ. This CDR3 comprises 14 residues. CDR3: CASSLGQGATEQYF. CDR3 sequence (DNA): TGCGCCAGCAGCTTGGGGCAGGGGGCAACCGAGCAGTACTTC.